This is a list of T cell receptor beta chains from one sample in a study of T cells in Graves' hyperthyroidism and ophthalmopathy. A single record per CDR3 protein comes from TCRdb applying MiXCR to the multiplex PCR reads. The table records 350,000 to 450,000 distinct CDR3 sequences, approximately 13% of them present only once. Sequenced input: blood. The source of these receptors is a woman in her fifties or sixties with Graves' hyperthyroidism. CDR3s include the opening cysteine and the closing phenylalanine or tryptophan. Each record gives: CDR3 protein, CDR3 DNA, V gene, clone size, J gene, D gene. A D gene is named only where the DNA matches it firmly. Some rows mark clone size as missing; the rest say once, few, many or name a class of expanded clone.

CASSFGTSVHEQYF,TGTGCCAGCAGTTTTGGGACTAGCGTCCACGAGCAGTACTTC,TRBV27,many,TRBJ2-7,TRBD2
CSAREPGGRGTDTQYF,TGCAGTGCTAGAGAACCCGGCGGGAGAGGCACAGATACGCAGTATTTT,TRBV20-1,many,TRBJ2-3,TRBD2
CASSPRDRGTTDEKLFF,TGTGCCAGCAGTCCCCGGGACAGGGGAACGACTGATGAAAAACTGTTTTTT,TRBV27,NA,TRBJ1-4,TRBD1
CASSYSGQGWYEQYF,TGTGCCAGCAGTTACTCGGGGCAGGGGTGGTACGAGCAGTACTTC,TRBV6-6,many,TRBJ2-7,NA
CSARGRAGGQGNEQFF,TGCAGTGCTAGAGGGAGAGCGGGAGGCCAGGGGAATGAGCAGTTCTTC,TRBV20-1,NA,TRBJ2-1,TRBD2
CASSVGVQPQHF,TGTGCCAGCAGTGTTGGGGTGCAGCCCCAGCATTTT,TRBV2,many,TRBJ1-5,NA
CSARDLRVGYGYTF,TGCAGTGCTAGAGATCTAAGGGTTGGCTATGGCTACACCTTC,TRBV20-1,many,TRBJ1-2,NA
CATEGGEGGNQPQHF,TGTGCCACCGAGGGGGGGGAAGGGGGCAATCAGCCCCAGCATTTT,TRBV24-1,NA,TRBJ1-5,NA
CAVAPGASTDTQYF,TGCGCCGTTGCCCCGGGGGCTAGCACAGATACGCAGTATTTT,TRBV5-1,many,TRBJ2-3,NA
CASSPREGGQNIQYF,TGTGCCAGCAGCCCTCGGGAGGGGGGGCAAAACATTCAGTACTTC,TRBV7-9,many,TRBJ2-4,TRBD2
CASSEVDNTEAFF,TGTGCCAGCAGTGAGGTGGATAACACTGAAGCTTTCTTT,TRBV6-1,once,TRBJ1-1,NA
CASSSPRAPEAFF,TGTGCCAGCAGCTCCCCACGGGCGCCTGAAGCTTTCTTT,TRBV6-2/TRBV6-3,many,TRBJ1-1,NA
CASSLRWTTDEQFF,TGTGCCAGCAGCTTAAGGTGGACTACTGATGAGCAGTTCTTC,TRBV11-2,many,TRBJ2-1,NA
CAIKGDGLSSYNEQFF,TGTGCCATCAAGGGGGACGGTTTGAGCTCCTACAATGAGCAGTTCTTC,TRBV10-3,NA,TRBJ2-1,NA
CASRETEDTQYF,TGTGCCAGCAGAGAGACGGAAGATACGCAGTATTTT,TRBV2,NA,TRBJ2-3,NA
CASSPMTGATGELFF,TGTGCCAGCAGCCCCATGACAGGGGCCACCGGGGAGCTGTTTTTT,TRBV7-9,few,TRBJ2-2,TRBD1
CASSQSARLTDTQYF,TGTGCCAGTAGTCAATCGGCGCGGCTCACAGATACGCAGTATTTT,TRBV19,NA,TRBJ2-3,NA
CASSPMSGPYNEQFF,TGTGCCAGCAGCCCCATGTCGGGTCCCTACAATGAGCAGTTCTTC,TRBV7-3,many,TRBJ2-1,NA
CSARRDRELGEQYF,TGCAGTGCCCGCCGGGACAGGGAATTGGGCGAGCAGTACTTC,TRBV20-1,NA,TRBJ2-7,TRBD1
CATRSRDRGNTIYF,TGTGCCACTCGCTCCCGGGACAGAGGGAACACCATATATTTT,TRBV19,NA,TRBJ1-3,TRBD1
CASSRWAGTANTEAFF,TGTGCCAGCAGCCGTTGGGCCGGGACTGCGAACACTGAAGCTTTCTTT,TRBV3-1,many,TRBJ1-1,NA
CAWSVRGPNEQFF,TGTGCCTGGAGTGTACGCGGGCCGAATGAGCAGTTCTTC,TRBV30,many,TRBJ2-1,NA
CASSSTGISTDTQYF,TGTGCCAGCAGCTCGACAGGGATTTCCACAGATACGCAGTATTTT,TRBV11-2,many,TRBJ2-3,TRBD1
CASSFRYSGGYTF,TGTGCCAGCAGTTTTCGGTATTCGGGAGGCTACACCTTC,TRBV12-3/TRBV12-4,many,TRBJ1-2,NA
CATSDRAGGETQYF,TGTGCCACCAGTGATCGAGCGGGAGGGGAGACCCAGTACTTC,TRBV24-1,many,TRBJ2-5,TRBD2
CASRTTGDSNQPQHF,TGTGCCAGTAGGACTACAGGGGATTCCAATCAGCCCCAGCATTTT,TRBV19,NA,TRBJ1-5,TRBD1
CASSLLSSGRSYNEQFF,TGTGCCAGCAGCTTACTTAGTAGCGGGAGGTCCTACAATGAGCAGTTCTTC,TRBV11-3,many,TRBJ2-1,TRBD2
CASSSSREDIQYF,TGCGCCAGCAGCTCGTCTCGGGAAGACATTCAGTACTTC,TRBV5-1,many,TRBJ2-4,NA
CASSTGLAEETQYF,TGTGCCAGTAGTACGGGACTAGCGGAAGAGACCCAGTACTTC,TRBV19,few,TRBJ2-5,TRBD2
CASSPRAGNTEAFF,TGTGCCAGCAGCCCCCGAGCTGGGAACACTGAAGCTTTCTTT,TRBV11-2,few,TRBJ1-1,NA
CASSLDPGTSGTEQYF,TGTGCCAGCAGCTTAGATCCCGGGACTAGCGGGACGGAGCAGTACTTC,TRBV11-2,NA,TRBJ2-7,TRBD2
CASGVGGPSRNGYTF,TGTGCCAGCGGGGTGGGGGGCCCATCCCGCAATGGCTACACCTTC,TRBV12-3/TRBV12-4,many,TRBJ1-2,NA
CATYGGSGGSGGTDTQYF,TGTGCCACCTATGGGGGTAGCGGGGGTTCGGGGGGCACAGATACGCAGTATTTT,TRBV28,NA,TRBJ2-3,TRBD2
CASRSSPGTGEQYF,TGTGCCAGCAGGTCGAGTCCCGGGACAGGGGAGCAGTACTTC,TRBV9,few,TRBJ2-7,TRBD1
CASTDYYEQYF,TGTGCCAGCACTGACTACTACGAGCAGTACTTC,TRBV6-2/TRBV6-3,NA,TRBJ2-7,NA
CASSQDRRYSGNTIYF,TGTGCCAGCAGCCAAGATCGTCGATACTCTGGAAACACCATATATTTT,TRBV3-1,many,TRBJ1-3,NA
CASSGDSYGYTF,TGTGCCAGCAGCGGTGACAGCTATGGCTACACCTTC,TRBV7-6,many,TRBJ1-2,NA
CASSPSFRSLYEQYF,TGCGCCAGCAGCCCGTCCTTCCGGAGCCTCTACGAGCAGTACTTC,TRBV5-1,many,TRBJ2-7,NA
CASKSIQNTEAFF,TGCGCCAGCAAGTCAATTCAGAACACTGAAGCTTTCTTT,TRBV5-1,few,TRBJ1-1,NA
CASSLTGYGTDTQYF,TGTGCCAGCAGCTTGACAGGGTACGGCACAGATACGCAGTATTTT,TRBV5-4,NA,TRBJ2-3,NA
CASSQGPSRELFF,TGTGCCAGCAGCCAAGGGCCTAGTAGGGAGCTGTTTTTT,TRBV3-1,NA,TRBJ2-2,NA
CASAHATDTQYF,TGTGCCAGTGCCCACGCCACAGATACGCAGTATTTT,TRBV10-3,NA,TRBJ2-3,NA
CASSLGGTSGSTETQYF,TGTGCCAGCAGCTTAGGTGGGACTAGCGGATCGACGGAGACCCAGTACTTC,TRBV11-3,many,TRBJ2-5,TRBD2
CASSPTGTGFSGELFF,TGTGCCAGCAGCCCCACCGGGACAGGGTTCTCCGGGGAGCTGTTTTTT,TRBV9,NA,TRBJ2-2,TRBD1
CATDVEDSVSYEQYF,TGTGCCACCGATGTTGAGGACTCTGTCTCCTACGAGCAGTACTTC,TRBV10-3,few,TRBJ2-7,NA
CASSLVRGMEAFF,TGTGCCAGCAGCTTAGTTAGGGGGATGGAAGCTTTCTTT,TRBV7-8,many,TRBJ1-1,NA
CASSPLEGHEQYF,TGTGCCAGCTCACCACTTGAAGGCCACGAGCAGTACTTC,TRBV18,many,TRBJ2-7,NA
CSAREYSSYNEQFF,TGCAGTGCTAGAGAATATAGCTCCTACAATGAGCAGTTCTTC,TRBV20-1,few,TRBJ2-1,NA
CATSGWDNYGYTF,TGTGCCACCAGTGGCTGGGATAACTATGGCTACACCTTC,TRBV24-1,many,TRBJ1-2,NA
CAIRRDGNQPQHF,TGTGCCATCAGAAGGGATGGCAATCAGCCCCAGCATTTT,TRBV10-3,many,TRBJ1-5,NA
CSASPPQKGTEAFF,TGCAGTGCTAGCCCCCCACAGAAGGGGACTGAAGCTTTCTTT,TRBV20-1,NA,TRBJ1-1,NA
CASSLTGAKIMNTEAFF,TGCGCCAGCAGCTTGACAGGGGCGAAGATTATGAACACTGAAGCTTTCTTT,TRBV5-1,few,TRBJ1-1,TRBD1
CASSLVAGSADEQFF,TGCGCCAGCAGCTTGGTCGCGGGGAGCGCGGATGAGCAGTTCTTC,TRBV5-1,NA,TRBJ2-1,NA
CASSLGAGMNTGELFF,TGTGCCAGCAGCTTGGGGGCAGGAATGAACACCGGGGAGCTGTTTTTT,TRBV5-8,many,TRBJ2-2,NA
CASSLRQSSYEQYF,TGTGCCAGCAGCCTTCGACAGAGCTCCTACGAGCAGTACTTC,TRBV7-9,many,TRBJ2-7,NA
CASSFGTSAYEQYF,TGTGCCAGCAGCTTTGGGACGTCGGCCTACGAGCAGTACTTC,TRBV7-2,many,TRBJ2-7,NA
CASSLMGGLSELFF,TGTGCCAGCAGTTTAATGGGTGGCCTTTCGGAACTGTTTTTT,TRBV27,many,TRBJ1-4,NA
CASTWGANTEAFF,TGTGCCAGCACCTGGGGCGCGAATACTGAAGCTTTCTTT,TRBV3-1,many,TRBJ1-1,NA
CSVESGFEGANVLTF,TGCAGCGTTGAAAGCGGGTTTGAAGGGGCCAACGTCCTGACTTTC,TRBV29-1,NA,TRBJ2-6,NA
CASSPTRVGEQFF,TGTGCCAGCAGCCCCACCCGGGTCGGCGAGCAGTTCTTC,TRBV11-1,many,TRBJ2-1,NA